This record looks at one T cell receptor beta chain sequence and its context. Sequenced by immunoSEQ multiplex PCR; TCRdb stores in-frame clones only, minus some. The data hold approximately 73,000 clones, with around 94% observed a single time. This entry comes from a study of technical replicates of blood from a few donors. This TCR was sampled from a human donor in good health. Sequencing input: T cells isolated from PBMCs.

The CDR3 coding sequence is TGCGCCAGCAGCTTAGGGACAGGGTATGGCTACACCTTC. It is translated as CASSLGTGYGYTF. This chain connects TRBV5-1 to TRBJ1-2; the match to TRBD1 covers 9 bases. The CDR3 loop spans 13 amino acids. Germline V gene lookup returns CDR1 SGHRS and CDR2 YFSETQ. Losses at the gene ends were 2 bases for V and 5 bases for J; bases not matched to a gene: 1.